This is a list of T cell receptor beta chains from one sample in a study of response to subunit inactivated influenza vaccine. TCRdb processed the RT-PCR reads anew with MiXCR; each CDR3 protein has one entry. The repertoire holds hundreds of thousands of distinct CDR3 sequences, with about 8% as singletons. Here the sequenced sample was PBMCs from blood, taken less than 30 months after vaccination. The receptors derive from a man between 50 and 70 years old who received an inactivated influenza vaccine. Each CDR3 is given with its conserved first and last residue. A D gene is named only where the DNA matches it firmly. Clone size, where shown, is once, few, many, or a class for clones that have expanded.

clone size | CDR3 length | D gene | J gene | V gene | CDR3 protein | CDR3 DNA
many | 16 | TRBD1 | TRBJ2-1 | TRBV2 | CASGRQGLHSYNEQFF | TGTGCCAGCGGGAGACAGGGGCTTCACTCCTACAATGAGCAGTTCTTC
few | 20 | TRBD1 | TRBJ2-3 | TRBV7-3 | CASSLKGPNPGTAGTDTQYF | TGTGCCAGCAGCTTAAAGGGACCGAATCCCGGGACAGCAGGCACAGATACGCAGTATTTT
. | 15 | . | TRBJ1-5 | TRBV6-1 | CASSEFSLGVQPQHF | TGTGCCAGCAGTGAGTTTTCCTTGGGGGTTCAGCCCCAGCATTTT
. | 16 | . | TRBJ2-5 | TRBV9 | CASSLAGAAYQETQYF | TGTGCCAGCAGCTTAGCAGGGGCAGCTTACCAAGAGACCCAGTACTTC
few | 16 | TRBD1 | TRBJ2-7 | TRBV20-1 | CSARGPGTGLSYEQYF | TGCAGTGCTAGAGGGCCCGGGACAGGGTTGTCCTACGAGCAGTACTTC
few | 16 | TRBD1 | TRBJ1-4 | TRBV5-1 | CASSLSRDRGNEKLFF | TGCGCCAGCAGCTTGAGCCGGGACAGGGGAAATGAAAAACTGTTTTTT
many | 13 | . | TRBJ2-1 | TRBV3-1 | CASSQGRYNEQFF | TGCGCCAGCAGCCAAGGACGGTACAATGAGCAGTTCTTC
. | 17 | . | TRBJ2-2 | TRBV20-1 | CSARAIGGHTNTGELFF | TGCAGTGCTAGAGCCATCGGGGGACACACGAACACCGGGGAGCTGTTTTTT
few | 14 | . | TRBJ2-5 | TRBV6-1 | CASILGLGQETQYF | TGTGCCAGCATCCTTGGACTGGGCCAAGAGACCCAGTACTTC
many | 18 | TRBD1 | TRBJ2-1 | TRBV4-1 | CASSQASWTGSSYNEQFF | TGCGCCAGCAGCCAGGCTTCTTGGACAGGGAGCTCCTACAATGAGCAGTTCTTC
. | 17 | TRBD1 | TRBJ2-3 | TRBV20-1 | CSARGAGGTGDTDTQYF | TGCAGTGCTAGAGGTGCTGGGGGGACAGGGGACACAGATACGCAGTATTTT
. | 12 | . | TRBJ1-2 | TRBV5-1 | CASQSIRDGYTF | TGCGCCAGCCAATCAATCAGGGATGGCTACACCTTC
many | 17 | TRBD2 | TRBJ2-2 | TRBV5-1 | CASSTGLAGAATGELFF | TGCGCCAGCAGCACAGGACTAGCGGGAGCGGCAACCGGGGAGCTGTTTTTT
. | 15 | TRBD1 | TRBJ1-2 | TRBV12-3/TRBV12-4 | CASSGGGQENYGYTF | TGTGCCAGCAGTGGAGGGGGACAGGAAAACTATGGCTACACCTTC
. | 15 | TRBD2 | TRBJ2-5 | TRBV6-5 | CASSYGTSLQETQYF | TGTGCCAGCAGTTACGGGACTAGCCTACAAGAGACCCAGTACTTC
many | 13 | . | TRBJ2-1 | TRBV29-1 | CSVRGLLYNEQFF | TGCAGCGTTCGCGGGTTATTGTACAATGAGCAGTTCTTC
. | 13 | . | TRBJ1-1 | TRBV5-1 | CASRLGVNTEAFF | TGCGCCAGCAGACTTGGGGTGAACACTGAAGCTTTCTTT
few | 18 | TRBD2 | TRBJ2-1 | TRBV5-5 | CASSLAPGGPGYRNEQFF | TGTGCCAGCAGCTTGGCCCCGGGAGGGCCAGGATATAGGAATGAGCAGTTCTTC
. | 12 | . | TRBJ1-5 | TRBV12-3/TRBV12-4 | CASSLQYQPQHF | TGTGCCAGCAGTTTACAGTATCAGCCCCAGCATTTT
many | 14 | . | TRBJ2-3 | TRBV7-2 | CASSLGNTVDTQYF | TGTGCCAGCAGCTTGGGGAATACGGTGGATACGCAGTATTTT
. | 15 | TRBD2 | TRBJ2-7 | TRBV5-5 | CASSPGVAGGYEQYF | TGTGCCAGCAGCCCGGGGGTAGCGGGAGGATACGAGCAGTACTTC
few | 14 | . | TRBJ2-5 | TRBV20-1 | CSASPGASQETQYF | TGCAGTGCTAGTCCGGGGGCGAGCCAAGAGACCCAGTACTTC
. | 15 | . | TRBJ2-7 | TRBV20-1 | CSARVGSGRGHEQYF | TGCAGTGCTAGAGTTGGTTCCGGCAGGGGCCACGAGCAGTACTTC
few | 14 | . | TRBJ1-5 | TRBV29-1 | CSVGVRAANQPQHF | TGCAGCGTTGGGGTACGGGCGGCCAATCAGCCCCAGCATTTT
. | 13 | TRBD1 | TRBJ2-7 | TRBV6-6 | CASSSTGQAEQYF | TGTGCCAGCAGTTCGACCGGACAGGCCGAGCAGTACTTC
few | 15 | . | TRBJ1-2 | TRBV1 | CTSSQDLGLSRHYTF | TGCACCAGCAGCCAAGATTTAGGTCTCTCCCGGCACTACACCTTC
. | 15 | TRBD2 | TRBJ2-3 | TRBV12-3/TRBV12-4 | CASSPSGVETDTQYF | TGTGCCAGCAGTCCGAGCGGGGTAGAGACAGATACGCAGTATTTT
many | 13 | TRBD1 | TRBJ1-2 | TRBV12-3/TRBV12-4 | CASSFGTGYGYTF | TGTGCCAGCAGCTTCGGGACAGGCTATGGCTACACCTTC
few | 17 | TRBD1 | TRBJ1-5 | TRBV20-1 | CSAMTGSGTHSNQPQHF | TGCAGTGCGATGACAGGGTCGGGGACGCATAGCAATCAGCCCCAGCATTTT
. | 13 | . | TRBJ2-7 | TRBV5-1 | CASAGAAAYEQYF | TGCGCTTCGGCTGGGGCAGCCGCCTACGAGCAGTACTTC
few | 14 | TRBD2 | TRBJ2-3 | TRBV20-1 | CSAAKREGSDTQYF | TGCAGTGCTGCAAAGCGGGAGGGTTCAGATACGCAGTATTTT
many | 15 | . | TRBJ2-1 | TRBV18 | CASSRRVSSYNEQFF | TGTGCCAGCTCACGACGGGTCAGCTCCTACAATGAGCAGTTCTTC
few | 14 | TRBD2 | TRBJ2-5 | TRBV20-1 | CSARVGSGRETQYF | TGCAGTGCTAGAGTGGGTAGCGGGCGAGAGACCCAGTACTTC
. | 15 | . | TRBJ2-1 | TRBV7-2 | CASSLMKAGYNEQFF | TGTGCCAGCAGCTTAATGAAAGCGGGCTACAATGAGCAGTTCTTC
many | 14 | . | TRBJ2-5 | TRBV11-1 | CASTLELDQETQYF | TGTGCCAGCACCTTAGAACTGGACCAAGAGACCCAGTACTTC
few | 13 | . | TRBJ2-3 | TRBV20-1 | CSLPTGYTDTQYF | TGCAGCCTCCCTACGGGGTACACAGATACGCAGTATTTT
many | 15 | TRBD2 | TRBJ2-5 | TRBV5-1 | CASSLVSGSQETQYF | TGCGCCAGCAGCTTGGTTAGCGGGTCTCAAGAGACCCAGTACTTC
. | 14 | . | TRBJ2-2 | TRBV15 | CATSPTRNTGELFF | TGTGCCACCAGCCCGACGAGGAACACCGGGGAGCTGTTTTTT
many | 18 | TRBD1 | TRBJ1-1 | TRBV12-3/TRBV12-4 | CASSFGRGRGFGNTEAFF | TGTGCCAGCAGTTTCGGCAGGGGGCGAGGATTTGGGAACACTGAAGCTTTCTTT
few | 13 | . | TRBJ1-4 | TRBV5-1 | CASSADPNGKLFF | TGCGCCAGCAGCGCGGACCCGAATGGAAAACTGTTTTTT
few | 13 | . | TRBJ2-7 | TRBV25-1 | CASSQDRTHEQYF | TGTGCCAGCAGTCAAGACAGGACCCACGAGCAGTACTTC
few | 15 | TRBD2 | TRBJ2-1 | TRBV7-9 | CASSLPQAGNGEQFF | TGTGCCAGCAGCTTGCCCCAAGCGGGAAATGGGGAGCAGTTCTTC
few | 18 | TRBD2 | TRBJ2-1 | TRBV20-1 | CSARTLAGADHLGHEQFF | TGCAGTGCTAGGACCCTAGCGGGAGCTGACCATCTGGGCCATGAGCAGTTCTTC
. | 15 | . | TRBJ1-2 | TRBV4-2 | CASRGTGSVNYGYTF | TGTGCCAGCAGGGGAACAGGATCTGTTAACTATGGCTACACCTTC
many | 13 | . | TRBJ2-3 | TRBV12-3/TRBV12-4 | CAIGQGNTDTQYF | TGTGCCATCGGTCAGGGAAACACAGATACGCAGTATTTT
. | 16 | . | TRBJ2-7 | TRBV27 | CASRPSFRGLTYEQYF | TGTGCCAGCAGACCCAGCTTCAGGGGTCTCACCTACGAGCAGTACTTC
few | 16 | . | TRBJ2-1 | TRBV25-1 | CASSELTAGPNNEQFF | TGTGCCAGCAGTGAATTGACGGCAGGCCCCAACAATGAGCAGTTCTTC
. | 14 | . | TRBJ1-1 | TRBV20-1 | CSASRSGLNTEAFF | TGCAGTGCTAGTCGGAGCGGATTGAACACTGAAGCTTTCTTT
. | 16 | TRBD1 | TRBJ1-5 | TRBV7-2 | CASSPTGTGINQPQHF | TGTGCCAGCAGCCCAACCGGGACAGGGATTAATCAGCCCCAGCATTTT
few | 18 | TRBD1 | TRBJ2-1 | TRBV6-1 | CASSPDRASPPSDNEQFF | TGTGCCAGCAGCCCGGACAGGGCCTCACCGCCCAGCGACAATGAGCAGTTCTTC
. | 15 | . | TRBJ2-5 | TRBV24-1 | CATRESGSPQETQYF | TGTGCCACCAGGGAGTCGGGCAGCCCCCAAGAGACCCAGTACTTC
. | 12 | . | TRBJ1-2 | TRBV20-1 | CSAKEKGPGYTF | TGCAGTGCTAAAGAAAAAGGGCCTGGCTACACCTTC
few | 15 | . | TRBJ1-2 | TRBV6-1 | CASSLGRAGKNGYTF | TGTGCCAGCAGTCTTGGGAGAGCGGGGAAAAATGGCTACACCTTC
. | 16 | . | TRBJ1-5 | TRBV7-2 | CASSPQGGHSNQPQHF | TGTGCCAGCAGCCCACAGGGAGGACATAGCAATCAGCCCCAGCATTTT
few | 14 | TRBD1 | TRBJ2-7 | TRBV10-1 | CASSGTGGSYEQYF | TGCGCCAGCAGTGGGACAGGGGGCTCCTACGAGCAGTACTTC